The TCR beta chain described here comes from a study of cytomegalovirus exposure and HLA in healthy donors. General study points: With DRB1 most and HLA-C fewest, TCR association rates differed between HLA loci in a later analysis.

PCR employed 60 Vbeta and 13 Jbeta primers. Produced via immunoSEQ multiplex PCR; TCRdb's table is partial and in-frame only. The repertoire consists of some 150,000 clones, with roughly a tenth occurring once and the leading ten covering approximately 1.8%. The trim removed 0 bases at V and 6 bases at J, leaving 4 bases unmatched. CDR3 size: 15 residues. CDR1 is SGHTA and CDR2 is FQGNSA in the germline V gene. This clone has more than one count but fewer than ten. Antigen specificity is unknown. The chain is built from TRBV7-2 and TRBJ1-4; 7 nucleotides match TRBD1. The source material was PBMCs. This sequence originates from a male donor in good health and CMV-seronegative. The CDR3 is CASSLARGRDEKLFF. The CDR3, as DNA: TGTGCCAGCAGCTTAGCGAGGGGGCGGGATGAAAAACTGTTTTTT.